The rows below give T cell receptor beta chains drawn from one sample of a study of cytomegalovirus exposure and HLA in healthy donors. The assay was immunoSEQ multiplex PCR, and TCRdb's table has in-frame clones only and misses some. Of under 200,000 clones in the sample, approximately 80% were seen once. Sequences were obtained from PBMCs. The source is a woman in her twenties or thirties in good health and CMV-seronegative. CDR3s include the opening cysteine and the closing phenylalanine or tryptophan. A D gene is named only where the DNA matches it firmly. Not every row has a clone size; where given, it reads once, few, many or a size class.

CDR3 protein: CASSFLSPPDTQYF
CDR3 DNA: TGTGCCAGCAGCTTTTTATCCCCCCCAGATACGCAGTATTTT
D gene: .
J gene: TRBJ2-3
clone size: .
V gene: TRBV7-3

CDR3 protein: CASSEGQGWNGYTF
CDR3 DNA: TGTGCCAGCAGCGAGGGACAGGGTTGGAATGGCTACACCTTC
D gene: TRBD1
J gene: TRBJ1-2
clone size: .
V gene: TRBV13

CDR3 protein: CASSIEGGGEAFF
CDR3 DNA: TGTGCCAGTAGTATAGAAGGCGGTGGTGAAGCTTTCTTT
D gene: .
J gene: TRBJ1-1
clone size: .
V gene: TRBV19

CDR3 protein: CASSQGRGVDTQYF
CDR3 DNA: TGTGCCAGCAGCCAGGGGAGGGGGGTAGATACGCAGTATTTT
D gene: .
J gene: TRBJ2-3
clone size: .
V gene: TRBV7-6

CDR3 protein: CASSFQGTEAFF
CDR3 DNA: TGTGCCAGCAGCTTCCAGGGAACTGAAGCTTTCTTT
D gene: .
J gene: TRBJ1-1
clone size: .
V gene: TRBV6-1

CDR3 protein: CASSNDIRNTGELFF
CDR3 DNA: TGCGCCAGCAGCAATGACATCAGGAACACCGGGGAGCTGTTTTTT
D gene: .
J gene: TRBJ2-2
clone size: .
V gene: TRBV5-1

CDR3 protein: CASSPQGAGVGSGANVLTF
CDR3 DNA: TGCGCCAGCAGCCCACAGGGAGCGGGGGTCGGCTCTGGGGCCAACGTCCTGACTTTC
D gene: TRBD2
J gene: TRBJ2-6
clone size: .
V gene: TRBV4-1

CDR3 protein: CASRKGGESYEQYF
CDR3 DNA: TGTGCCAGCAGAAAAGGAGGGGAATCCTACGAGCAGTACTTC
D gene: .
J gene: TRBJ2-7
clone size: .
V gene: TRBV13

CDR3 protein: CASSLGGFGAGTDTQYF
CDR3 DNA: TGTGCCAGCAGCTTAGGGGGGTTCGGGGCGGGGACAGATACGCAGTATTTT
D gene: .
J gene: TRBJ2-3
clone size: .
V gene: TRBV13

CDR3 protein: CASSTNRGLFSLQYF
CDR3 DNA: TGTGCCAGCAGCACTAACAGAGGACTATTTTCTCTCCAGTACTTC
D gene: .
J gene: TRBJ2-4
clone size: few
V gene: TRBV5-4

CDR3 protein: CASSLHLGASGNTIYF
CDR3 DNA: TGTGCCAGCAGCTTACACCTTGGGGCCTCTGGAAACACCATATATTTT
D gene: .
J gene: TRBJ1-3
clone size: .
V gene: TRBV13